The present T cell receptor (beta chain) was sequenced within a study of cytomegalovirus exposure and HLA in healthy donors. Study outcomes and limitations: Per a later analysis, HLA-associated TCR beta chains showed more clonal expansion than other, equally common TCR beta chains. Most CMV-associated TCR beta chains were later found to appear HLA-restricted. DRB1 had the most TCR associations and HLA-C the fewest, a later analysis found, with rates varying by HLA locus.

The PCR made use of 60 Vbeta and 13 Jbeta primers. The repertoire was sequenced with immunoSEQ multiplex PCR; TCRdb's copy has only in-frame clones and lacks some. The sample lists around 180,000 clones, approximately 80% seen once, with roughly 2.3% in the top ten. Germline assignment: CDR1 SGHNT and CDR2 YYREEE (reference sequence). The CDR3 covers 15 residues. J was trimmed by 8 bases and V by 4 bases; bases with no gene match: 6. This clone was counted once. Its specificity is unknown. This chain links TRBV5-4 with TRBJ2-1; 13 positions match TRBD2. Source material: PBMCs. This clonotype originated in a male donor in good health and CMV-seronegative. This CDR3 is CASSSGLAGVHEQFF. The CDR3 region has the DNA TGTGCCAGCAGCAGCGGACTAGCGGGAGTCCATGAGCAGTTCTTC.